This paragraph reports one TCR beta chain. The antigen it binds to is not known. It has no much larger one-base neighbor in the sample; base qualities were not kept. The time point label, as the study defines it: blood sample drawn before combined kidney and bone marrow transplant. Thawed PBMCs were FACS-sorted into unstimulated Tregs (CD4+CD25+CD127-), CD4+ non-Tregs (CD4+CD25-), CD4 cells and CD8 cells. Patients were 4 combined kidney and bone marrow transplant recipients from the ITN036ST trial, and only these trial subjects had samples available. Healthy control blood was processed to PBMCs by Ficoll density gradient and cryopreserved, and patient PBMCs were collected before and after transplant. For TCRbeta CDR3 sequencing, genomic DNA was extracted from sorted cells using the QIAGEN DNeasy Blood and Tissue Kit. High-throughput TCRbeta CDR3 sequencing, which included PCR amplification with bias correction and internal controls, was done commercially through immunoSEQ. As for how the authors treated the data: Unique productive TCRbeta sequences were defined by CDR3 nucleotide sequence when primers matched and otherwise by CDR3 amino acid sequence together with Vbeta and Jbeta genes. Sorting error was corrected by removing sequences shared between sorted populations at a frequency ratio of 2:1 or less, and the remaining shared sequences were assigned to the higher population. Sequences were defined as donor-reactive when expanded at least 5-fold in CFSE-low cells versus unstimulated cells and present at a frequency of at least 0.01% in CFSE-low cells. Jensen-Shannon divergence, calculated on the top 100 TCRbeta sequences ranked by frequency, was used to quantify repertoire divergence. For samples with multiple sequencing runs, sorting error was corrected separately for each run before the runs were pooled. The table comes from immuneACCESS by way of TCRdb, which keeps in-frame sequences with V and J called. Part of the clones is missing from these tables; in studies checked, under half for an unresolved V gene and the rest for unknown reasons. That table is the source of V, J and clone size, and D and trimming were worked out from the DNA. The sample records about 94,000 clones, 80% to 95% of which are singletons. 0.46% of the sample belongs to the ten largest clones.

This sample is drawn from a study of Tregs in tolerant kidney transplant recipients (dated 2019 in TCRdb). About the full investigation: The transplants used related donors along with nonmyeloablative bone marrow transplantation, and in the human trials mixed chimerism was transient. TCRbeta sequencing was used in the study to identify donor-specific regulatory T cells before combined kidney and bone marrow transplantation, and the identified cells were then tracked after transplant. The paper's findings and limits, for the study overall: Expanding Tregs with activated donor B cells appeared to identify the most biologically relevant and donor-specific TCRbeta repertoire. Because the study included only a small number of patients, the results must be confirmed in larger populations and under other immunosuppression protocols. For some patients, the PCR primers changed as time went on, which meant samples from those patients could not be compared with one another at the nucleotide level. Biological reproducibility was not examined directly, but technical replication error appeared to be minimal. In tolerant patients, donor-specific Tregs expanded more than Tregs overall, which suggests antigen-driven rather than nonspecific expansion.

The germline V end is reduced by 2 bases and the J end by 7 bases; junction bases left unmatched: 10. The CDR3 runs 16 amino acids, cysteine and phenylalanine included. Of all the DNA, just the CDR3 is kept, 48 bases in frame from base 1. The germline V gene gives CDR1 as LGHNA and CDR2 as YNFKEQ. The sequences come from CD4+ T cells from blood, collected before the transplant. This receptor was identified in a human donor who received a combined kidney and bone marrow transplant. The V and J segments used are TRBV4-2 and TRBJ2-7; 11 middle bases align to TRBD2. The nucleotides read TGTGCCAGCAGCCAACCCTTTAGCGGGGGGGCTTTGGAGCAGTACTTC. This gives the protein CASSQPFSGGALEQYF.